The next 30 T cell receptor beta chains were all read from a single sample in a study of blood T cell repertoires in COVID-19. Profiled with immunoSEQ multiplex PCR; TCRdb holds only in-frame clones, not every one. The sample has tens of thousands of clones; more than 90% are singletons. The sequencing input was peripheral blood. The receptors derive from a human donor in a cohort sampled during active COVID-19.

V gene TRBV30 combines with J gene TRBJ1-2; possibly TRBD1 for D (6 bases). The V gene lost 2 bases and the J gene lost 0 bases, with 13 bases spanning the gap. The CDR3 totals 15 residues. The germline gives CDR1 GTSNPN, CDR2 SVGIG (reference sequence). The CDR3 nucleotides are TGTGCCTGGAGTCGTTCAGGGGATCCTAACTATGGCTACACCTTC. This codes for CAWSRSGDPNYGYTF.

CDR3 protein: CASRRSTNEKLFF. The CDR3, as DNA: TGTGCCAGCCGGCGGTCAACTAATGAAAAACTGTTTTTT. V usage is TRBV18 and J usage is TRBJ1-4; D is unresolved. Trimming shortened V by 8 bases and J by 0 bases, and 7 bases separated the two germline ends. The CDR3 loop spans 13 amino acids. Germline loops: CDR1 KGHSH, CDR2 LQKENI.

This chain connects TRBV5-4 to TRBJ1-1; a weak D match, TRBD1 (5 bases). CDR1 and CDR2 from the germline V gene are SGHNT and YYREEE (reference sequence). The CDR3 extends over 14 amino acids. V lost 4 bases and J 0 bases, leaving 10 bases between the germline ends. As DNA, the CDR3 is TGTGCCAGCAGCGTCCGGGGGATGAACACTGAAGCTTTCTTT. It is translated as CASSVRGMNTEAFF.

The chain carries TRBV7-2 and TRBJ1-1; a weak D match, TRBD1 (6 bases). V was clipped by 2 bases and J by 2 bases, with 9 bases between them. Germline V gives CDR1 SGHTA, CDR2 FQGNSA. This CDR3 is built from 14 residues. The CDR3 reads CASSLQGFNTEAFF. The CDR3 region has the DNA TGTGCCAGCAGCTTACAGGGGTTTAACACTGAAGCTTTCTTT.

The CDR3 protein is CASSLGLAGGDTQYF. The CDR3 bases are TGTGCCAGCAGCTTGGGACTAGCGGGAGGAGATACGCAGTATTTT. This chain uses TRBV5-8 with TRBJ2-3; TRBD2 matches at 13 bases. V dropped 0 bases and J dropped 5; count of bases not matched to a gene: 0. Germline V gives CDR1 SGHTS, CDR2 YDEGEE. The CDR3 covers 15 residues.

This chain uses TRBV7-9 with TRBJ2-7; possibly TRBD1 for D (6 bases). The ends were cut back, 5 bases at V and 2 bases at J, with 13 bases in the middle. Germline V gene data show CDR1 as SEHNR and CDR2 as FQNEAQ (reference sequence). The CDR3 loop spans 14 amino acids. The CDR3 is CASSPDRGTYEQYF. The DNA of the CDR3 is TGTGCCAGCAGCCCGGACAGAGGCACCTACGAGCAGTACTTC.

V usage is TRBV7-9 and J usage is TRBJ2-7; 7 bases agree with TRBD1. The CDR3 totals 15 residues. Trimming at V came to 1 base and at J to 2 bases, leaving 5 bases not matched to a gene. Germline lookup yields CDR1 SEHNR and CDR2 FQNEAQ (reference sequence). The CDR3 coding sequence is TGTGCCAGCAGCTTAGAGACGGGACAGACCTACGAGCAGTACTTC. This translates into CASSLETGQTYEQYF.

As to this clone: Relative to the germline gene, one junction end is altered; a read error may explain this. The chain combines TRBV27 with TRBJ2-7, with 9 bases that match TRBD1. Germline V gene sequence: CDR1 MNHEY, CDR2 SMNVEV (reference sequence). This CDR3 has 12 residues. DNA for the CDR3: TGTGCCAGCAGTTATGGGGACAGGGAGCTTGCCTTC. This gives the protein CASSYGDRELAF.

The chain carries TRBV27 and TRBJ2-7; 8 nucleotides align to TRBD2. This CDR3 has 16 residues. After removal of 2 bases from V and 2 bases from J, the junction contained 8 bases not matched to a gene. From germline, CDR1 is MNHEY and CDR2 SMNVEV (reference sequence). The CDR3 DNA reads as TGTGCCAGCAGTTTAAAGGGTAGCGGGAAAACCTACGAGCAGTACTTC. Residues: CASSLKGSGKTYEQYF.

This rearrangement joins TRBV15 to TRBJ1-1, with D unresolved. The CDR3 consists of 15 residues. Germline CDR1 is LNHNV and CDR2 is YYDKDF (reference sequence). Trimming pared 2 bases from V and 0 bases from J, leaving 10 bases between. The CDR3 DNA reads as TGTGCCACCAGCAGACAGGCCGGGGTGAACACTGAAGCTTTCTTT. As protein: CATSRQAGVNTEAFF. The entire variable domain, with the rest obtained from reference TRBV15 and TRBJ1-1, is as follows: DAMVIQNPRYQVTQFGKPVTLSCSQTLNHNVMYWYQQKSSQAPKLLFHYYDKDFNNEADTPDNFQSRRPNTSFCFLDIRSPGLGDTAMYLCATSRQAGVNTEAFFGQGTRLTVV.

This clone was detected a few times. This sequence joins TRBV7-8 and TRBJ2-7; 10 bases align to TRBD2. There are 15 residues in the CDR3. J gave up 3 bases and V 1 base, and 3 bases lay outside the gene matches. Germline V lookup: CDR1 SGHVS, CDR2 FQNEAQ. The CDR3 nucleotides are TGTGCCAGCAGCTTAGACCCTAGCGGGAGCTACGAGCAGTACTTC. This encodes CASSLDPSGSYEQYF.

The chain joins TRBV18 to TRBJ2-7; perhaps TRBD1 as D (7 bases). The CDR3 length is 13 residues. The V gene's germline CDR1 is KGHSH and CDR2 LQKENI. V was clipped by 6 bases and J by 6 bases, with 15 bases between them. The CDR3 DNA reads TGTGCCAGCTCCCAAGGGACAGCGGGCGAGCAGTACTTC. Encoded protein: CASSQGTAGEQYF.

This rearrangement joins TRBV7-2 to TRBJ2-3; a possible D gene is TRBD2 (5 bases). The CDR3 consists of 15 residues. The germline V gene has CDR1 SGHTA and CDR2 FQGNSA. Trimming pared 6 bases from V and 0 bases from J, leaving 13 bases between. CDR3 amino acids: CASRPEGVSTDTQYF. The CDR3 region has the DNA TGTGCCAGCAGGCCCGAGGGAGTAAGCACAGATACGCAGTATTTT.

The chain joins TRBV5-1 to TRBJ2-3; the match to TRBD2 covers 7 bases. CDR1 and CDR2 (germline): SGHRS, YFSETQ. Losses at the gene ends were 5 bases for V and 4 bases for J; bases not matched to a gene: 22. The CDR3 spans 19 residues. The chain's CDR3 is CASSLYKGPAGLVADTQYF. As DNA, the CDR3 is TGCGCCAGCAGTCTTTACAAGGGGCCCGCTGGACTAGTGGCAGATACGCAGTATTTT.

The V call is TRBV27, the J call TRBJ2-3, with 8 bases that match TRBD2. The CDR3 extends over 14 amino acids. Germline CDR1 and CDR2: MNHEY and SMNVEV (reference sequence). The ends lost 7 bases at V and 0 bases at J; junction bases unmatched: 3. The CDR3 nucleotides read TGTGCCAGCACTCCTAGCGGGAGCACAGATACGCAGTATTTT. Its protein is CASTPSGSTDTQYF.

This chain links TRBV27 with TRBJ2-1; 7 bases agree with TRBD1. This CDR3 region has 15 residues. V shed 2 bases, J shed 1 base, and the junction held 2 bases outside the gene matches. CDR1 and CDR2 (germline): MNHEY, SMNVEV (reference sequence). The CDR3 DNA follows: TGTGCCAGCAGTTTAGACAGGGTGTCCTACAATGAGCAGTTCTTC. This gives the protein CASSLDRVSYNEQFF.

The V and J genes are TRBV28 and TRBJ2-5; D is unclear. V was cut by 1 base and J by 1 base, with 4 bases left in between. The CDR3 contains 13 residues. Germline lookup yields CDR1 MDHEN and CDR2 SYDVKM. Here the CDR3 DNA reads TGTGCCAGCAGTTTATACAGCCAAGAGACCCAGTACTTC. As protein: CASSLYSQETQYF.

This chain uses TRBV18 with TRBJ1-4, with D tentatively TRBD1 (6 bases). The germline V gene has CDR1 KGHSH and CDR2 LQKENI. With 1 base removed from V and 0 bases from J, the gap between germline ends came to 21 bases. The CDR3 consists of 20 residues. CDR3 sequence reads: CASSPLPNIQGLSTNEKLFF. The CDR3 DNA reads as TGTGCCAGCTCACCACTCCCCAATATTCAGGGGCTATCAACTAATGAAAAACTGTTTTTT. Looking up the rest from reference TRBV18 and TRBJ1-4 gives the full variable domain: NAGVMQNPRHLVRRRGQEARLRCSPMKGHSHVYWYRQLPEEGLKFMVYLQKENIIDESGMPKERFSAEFPKEGPSILRIQQVVRGDSAAYFCASSPLPNIQGLSTNEKLFFGSGTQLSVL.

This sequence joins TRBV5-1 and TRBJ2-3, with 13 bases that match TRBD2. V shed 3 bases and J 0 bases; nucleotides not matched to a gene: 1. Germline-derived CDR1 and CDR2 are SGHRS and YFSETQ. CDR3 length equals 16 residues. The CDR3 region has the DNA TGCGCCAGCAGCTCGGGACTAGCGGGAAGCACAGATACGCAGTATTTT. Translating gives CASSSGLAGSTDTQYF. Supplemented by reference TRBV5-1 and TRBJ2-3, the full variable domain reads KAGVTQTPRYLIKTRGQQVTLSCSPISGHRSVSWYQQTPGQGLQFLFEYFSETQRNKGNFPGRFSGRQFSNSRSEMNVSTLELGDSALYLCASSSGLAGSTDTQYFGPGTRLTVL.

As DNA, the CDR3 is TGTGCCAGTAGTATAGACACCCGGGGTAACTACGAGCAGTACTTC. It encodes CASSIDTRGNYEQYF. The chain couples TRBV19 to TRBJ2-7; a possible D gene is TRBD2 (5 bases). CDR3 size: 15 residues. V lost 0 bases, J lost 3 bases, and 12 bases lay in between. The V gene's germline CDR1 is LNHDA and CDR2 SQIVND (reference sequence).

This chain links TRBV11-2 with TRBJ2-1; D unclear. Germline CDR1 reads SGHAT; CDR2 reads FQNNGV. The length of the CDR3 is 15 residues. Trimming cost V 3 bases and J 1 base, with 10 bases left between them. The CDR3 here is CASSLRSPSYNEQFF. CDR3 DNA sequence: TGTGCCAGCAGCTTGCGGAGCCCATCCTACAATGAGCAGTTCTTC.

The V call is TRBV4-1, the J call TRBJ1-5, with 7 bases matching TRBD1. This CDR3 has 19 amino acids. Trimming took 5 bases from V and 3 from J; bases not matched to a gene: 19. Germline assignment: CDR1 MGHRA and CDR2 YSYEKL. CDR3 coding DNA: TGCGCCAGCAGCTCCGGGGCCTACAGGGGACCTCTCCACAATCAGCCCCAGCATTTT. Its translation: CASSSGAYRGPLHNQPQHF.

This chain joins TRBV27 and TRBJ1-1; a weak D match, TRBD1 (6 bases). The CDR3 is 13 amino acids. With 1 base removed from V and 4 bases from J, the gap between germline ends came to 7 bases. CDR1 and CDR2 from the germline V gene are MNHEY and SMNVEV (reference sequence). The DNA of the CDR3 is TGTGCCAGCAGTTTATTCAGGGGCACTGAAGCTTTCTTT. Its translation: CASSLFRGTEAFF.

This clone was counted a few times. This rearrangement joins TRBV6-6 to TRBJ1-2, with 7 bases fitting TRBD1. Germline-derived CDR1 and CDR2 are MNHNY and SVGAGI (reference sequence). The length of the CDR3 is 13 residues. Unmatched junction bases numbered 4, after V lost 5 bases and J lost 4 bases. The CDR3 coding sequence is TGTGCCAGCAGTCGGACAGGTCGCTATGGCTACACCTTC. Protein sequence: CASSRTGRYGYTF.

The chain joins TRBV2 to TRBJ2-7; D is unresolved. The ends were cut back, 1 base at V and 2 bases at J, with 3 bases in the middle. The CDR3 loop spans 12 amino acids. Germline loops: CDR1 SNHLY, CDR2 FYNNEI. Here the CDR3 reads CASSEDTYEQYF. The DNA for the CDR3 is TGTGCCAGCAGTGAAGATACCTACGAGCAGTACTTC. Filled out from reference TRBV2 and TRBJ2-7, the complete variable domain reads EPEVTQTPSHQVTQMGQEVILRCVPISNHLYFYWYRQILGQKVEFLVSFYNNEISEKSEIFDDQFSVERPDGSNFTLKIRSTKLEDSAMYFCASSEDTYEQYFGPGTRLTVT.

This clone came up once. This chain links TRBV5-4 with TRBJ2-7; tentatively, D is TRBD2 (5 bases). Trimming shortened V by 6 bases and J by 2 bases, and 12 bases separated the two germline ends. Germline V lookup: CDR1 SGHNT, CDR2 YYREEE (reference sequence). CDR3 size: 13 residues. The DNA for the CDR3 is TGTGCCAGCACCCCAGACGGGACCTACGAGCAGTACTTC. This gives the protein CASTPDGTYEQYF.

This chain connects TRBV30 to TRBJ1-3; D is unresolved. This CDR3 has 14 residues. Deletions cut 0 bases from V and 2 bases from J, with 8 bases between. Looked up from germline, CDR1 is GTSNPN and CDR2 is SVGIG (reference sequence). CDR3 coding DNA: TGTGCCTGGAGTGTACTGGGCCCTGGAAACACCATATATTTT. This sequence encodes CAWSVLGPGNTIYF.

V usage is TRBV9 and J usage is TRBJ2-1; D is unclear. Germline V gene data show CDR1 as SGDLS and CDR2 as YYNGEE. This CDR3 is built from 15 residues. V lost 0 bases and J 3 bases, leaving 10 bases between the germline ends. The DNA of the CDR3 is TGTGCCAGCAGCGTAGCCCCAACGGGCTACAATGAGCAGTTCTTC. It yields the protein CASSVAPTGYNEQFF. Full variable domain (remainder filled in from reference TRBV9 and TRBJ2-1): DSGVTQTPKHLITATGQRVTLRCSPRSGDLSVYWYQQSLDQGLQFLIQYYNGEERAKGNILERFSAQQFPDLHSELNLSSLELGDSALYFCASSVAPTGYNEQFFGPGTRLTVL.

This clone occurred a few times. The V gene is TRBV27, the J gene TRBJ2-7; 10 nucleotides align to TRBD2. The CDR3 contains 16 residues. The V gene's germline CDR1 is MNHEY and CDR2 SMNVEV (reference sequence). V lost 0 bases, J lost 3 bases, and 5 bases stayed unmatched. DNA of the CDR3: TGTGCCAGCAGTTTATCGGCAGGACTAGCGGACTACGAGCAGTACTTC. This translates into CASSLSAGLADYEQYF.

This sequence joins TRBV3-1 (or the pseudogene TRBV3-2) and TRBJ1-1; 7 bases line up with TRBD1. Trimming removed 5 bases from V and 0 bases from J; junction bases left unmatched: 6. Germline lookup yields CDR1 LGHDT and CDR2 YNNKEL (reference sequence). The CDR3 length is 15 residues. The CDR3 region is CASSVRDRMNTEAFF. Written as DNA, the CDR3 is TGTGCCAGCAGCGTCCGGGACAGAATGAACACTGAAGCTTTCTTT.